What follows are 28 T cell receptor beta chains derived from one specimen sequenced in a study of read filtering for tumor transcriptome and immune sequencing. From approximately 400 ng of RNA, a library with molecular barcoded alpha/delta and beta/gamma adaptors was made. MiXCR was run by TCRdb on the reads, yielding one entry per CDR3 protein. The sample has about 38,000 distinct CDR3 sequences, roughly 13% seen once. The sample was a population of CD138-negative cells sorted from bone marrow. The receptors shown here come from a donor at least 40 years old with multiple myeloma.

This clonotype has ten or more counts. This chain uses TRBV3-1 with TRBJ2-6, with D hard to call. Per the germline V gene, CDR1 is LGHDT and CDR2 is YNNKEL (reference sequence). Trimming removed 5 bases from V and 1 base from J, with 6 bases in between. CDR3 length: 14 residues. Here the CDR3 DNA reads TGTGCCAGCAGCGTCCTATCTGGGGCCAACGTCCTGACTTTC. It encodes CASSVLSGANVLTF. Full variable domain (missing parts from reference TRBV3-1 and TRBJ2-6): DTAVSQTPKYLVTQMGNDKSIKCEQNLGHDTMYWYKQDSKKFLKIMFSYNNKELIINETVPNRFSPKSPDKAHLNLHINSLELGDSAVYFCASSVLSGANVLTFGAGSRLTVL.

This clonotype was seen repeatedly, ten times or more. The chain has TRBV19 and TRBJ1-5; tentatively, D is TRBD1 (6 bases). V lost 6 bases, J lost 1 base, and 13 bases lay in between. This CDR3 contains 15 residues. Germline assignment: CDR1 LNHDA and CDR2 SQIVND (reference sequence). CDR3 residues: CASSRGAVSNQPQHF. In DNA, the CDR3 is TGTGCCAGTAGCCGGGGGGCAGTGAGCAATCAGCCCCAGCATTTT.

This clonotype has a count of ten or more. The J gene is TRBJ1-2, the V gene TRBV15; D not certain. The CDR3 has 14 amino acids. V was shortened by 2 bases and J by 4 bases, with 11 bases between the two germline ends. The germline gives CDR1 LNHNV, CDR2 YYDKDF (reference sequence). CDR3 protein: CATSRKGLGYGYTF. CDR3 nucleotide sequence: TGTGCCACCAGCAGAAAGGGATTAGGCTATGGCTACACCTTC.

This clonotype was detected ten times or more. CDR3 residues: CASRLRTGEVSREQFF. The DNA for the CDR3 is TGTGCCAGCAGGCTGCGGACAGGGGAAGTTTCTCGTGAGCAGTTCTTC. V and J are TRBV27 and TRBJ2-1, with TRBD1 matching 9 bases. The CDR3 is made up of 16 amino acids. V shed 6 bases, J shed 9 bases, and the junction held 15 bases outside the gene matches. Germline loops: CDR1 MNHEY, CDR2 SMNVEV (reference sequence).

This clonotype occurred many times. The CDR3 region is CSVGLGLAGLQETQYF. The CDR3, as DNA: TGCAGCGTTGGGTTGGGGTTAGCGGGATTACAAGAGACCCAGTACTTC. The chain combines TRBV29-1 with TRBJ2-5; 8 nucleotides agree with TRBD2. The germline V gene has CDR1 SQVTM and CDR2 ANQGSEA. The CDR3 loop spans 16 amino acids. V lost 4 bases, J lost 2 bases, and 12 bases stayed unmatched.

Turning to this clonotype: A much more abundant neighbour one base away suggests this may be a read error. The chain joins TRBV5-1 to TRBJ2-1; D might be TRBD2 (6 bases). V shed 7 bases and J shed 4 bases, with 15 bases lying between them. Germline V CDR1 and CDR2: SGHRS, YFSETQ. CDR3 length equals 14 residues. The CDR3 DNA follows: TGCGCCAGCGGACAACTGAGCGGGTACAATGAGCAGTTCTTC. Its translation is CASGQLSGYNEQFF.

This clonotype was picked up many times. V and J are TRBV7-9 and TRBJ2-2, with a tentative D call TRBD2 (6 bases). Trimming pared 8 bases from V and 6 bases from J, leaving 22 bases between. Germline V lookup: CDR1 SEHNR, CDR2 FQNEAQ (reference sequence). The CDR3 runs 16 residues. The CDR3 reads CASATFGGAQAGELFF. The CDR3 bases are TGTGCCAGCGCCACTTTCGGGGGAGCTCAGGCCGGGGAGCTGTTTTTT.

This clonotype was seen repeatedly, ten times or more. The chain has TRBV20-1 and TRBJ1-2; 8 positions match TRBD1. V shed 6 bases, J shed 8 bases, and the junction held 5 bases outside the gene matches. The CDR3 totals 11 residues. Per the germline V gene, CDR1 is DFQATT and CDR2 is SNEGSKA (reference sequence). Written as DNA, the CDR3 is TGCAGTGCGAGGACAGGGAACGGCTACACCTTC. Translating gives CSARTGNGYTF.

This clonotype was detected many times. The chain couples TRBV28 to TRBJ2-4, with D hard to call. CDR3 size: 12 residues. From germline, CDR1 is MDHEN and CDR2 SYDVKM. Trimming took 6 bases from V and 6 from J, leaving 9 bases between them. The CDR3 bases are TGTGCCAGCAGCTCCTACAGAAACATTCAGTACTTC. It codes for CASSSYRNIQYF.

The CDR3, as DNA: TGTGCCACCAAGGGGTTTGTAGGGGGGAGGTCACCCCTCCACTTT. It is translated as CATKGFVGGRSPLHF. V is TRBV21-1 and J is TRBJ1-6; TRBD1 was called by the table and not checked on the DNA. TRBV21-1 has pseudogene status. This CDR3 has 15 amino acids.

The CDR3 nucleotides are TGCAGCGCTCAATATAGGACAGGCTATGGCTACACCTTC. It is translated as CSAQYRTGYGYTF. The rearrangement uses TRBV29-1 and TRBJ1-2; 7 bases are a match to TRBD1. Germline V lookup: CDR1 SQVTM, CDR2 ANQGSEA. Trimming cost V 7 bases and J 4 bases; bases outside gene matches: 9. The CDR3 loop spans 13 amino acids.

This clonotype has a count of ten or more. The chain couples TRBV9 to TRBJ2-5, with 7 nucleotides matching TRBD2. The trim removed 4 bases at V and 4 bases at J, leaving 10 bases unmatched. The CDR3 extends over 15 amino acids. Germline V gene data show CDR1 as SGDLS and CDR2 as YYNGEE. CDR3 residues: CASSKNPSGGETQYF. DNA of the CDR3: TGTGCCAGCAGCAAGAACCCGTCGGGAGGAGAGACCCAGTACTTC.

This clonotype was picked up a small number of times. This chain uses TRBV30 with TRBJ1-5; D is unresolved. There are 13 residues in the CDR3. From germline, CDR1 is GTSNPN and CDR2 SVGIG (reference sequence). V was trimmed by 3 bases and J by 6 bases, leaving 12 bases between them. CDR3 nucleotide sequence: TGTGCCTGGAGAACAAGGTCCACTCAGCCCCAGCATTTT. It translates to CAWRTRSTQPQHF.

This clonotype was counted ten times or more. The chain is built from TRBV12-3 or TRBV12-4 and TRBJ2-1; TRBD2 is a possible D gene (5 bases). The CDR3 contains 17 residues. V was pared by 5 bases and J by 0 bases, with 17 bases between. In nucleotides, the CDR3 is TGTGCCAGCAGTCCCGGGATAGACTCGAGCTCCTACAATGAGCAGTTCTTC. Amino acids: CASSPGIDSSSYNEQFF.

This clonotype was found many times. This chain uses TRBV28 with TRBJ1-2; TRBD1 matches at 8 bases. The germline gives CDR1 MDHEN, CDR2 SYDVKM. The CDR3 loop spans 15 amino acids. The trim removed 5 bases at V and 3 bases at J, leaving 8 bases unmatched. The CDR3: CASSPTGGAYYGYTF. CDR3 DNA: TGTGCCAGCAGTCCAACAGGGGGAGCTTACTATGGCTACACCTTC.

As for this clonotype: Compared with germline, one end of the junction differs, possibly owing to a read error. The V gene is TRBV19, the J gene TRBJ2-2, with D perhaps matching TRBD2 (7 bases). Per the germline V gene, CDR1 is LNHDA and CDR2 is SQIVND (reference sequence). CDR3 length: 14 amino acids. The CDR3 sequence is CASSIGIGTGGLFF. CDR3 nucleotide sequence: TGTGCCAGTAGTATAGGCATTGGCACCGGGGGGCTGTTCTTT. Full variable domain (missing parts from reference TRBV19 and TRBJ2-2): DGGITQSPKYLFRKEGQNVTLSCEQNLNHDAMYWYRQDPGQGLRLIYYSQIVNDFQKGDIAEGYSVSREKKESFPLTVTSAQKNPTAFYLCASSIGIGTGGLFFGEGSRLTVL.

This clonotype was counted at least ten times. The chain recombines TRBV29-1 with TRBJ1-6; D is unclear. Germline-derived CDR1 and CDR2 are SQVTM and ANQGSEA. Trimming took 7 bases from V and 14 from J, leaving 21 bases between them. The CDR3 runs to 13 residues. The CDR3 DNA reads TGCAGCGGAGCTAGCCAGTCGGGTCTCACCCTCCACTTT. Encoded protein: CSGASQSGLTLHF.

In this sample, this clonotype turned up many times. DNA of the CDR3: TGCGCCAGCAGCGAGGACAACCAAGAGACCCAGTACTTC. Translation gives CASSEDNQETQYF. J is TRBJ2-5 and V is TRBV5-1; TRBD1 might be the D (5 bases). V lost 4 bases and J lost 0, with 7 bases in between. The CDR3 extends over 13 amino acids. The germline V gene has CDR1 SGHRS and CDR2 YFSETQ.

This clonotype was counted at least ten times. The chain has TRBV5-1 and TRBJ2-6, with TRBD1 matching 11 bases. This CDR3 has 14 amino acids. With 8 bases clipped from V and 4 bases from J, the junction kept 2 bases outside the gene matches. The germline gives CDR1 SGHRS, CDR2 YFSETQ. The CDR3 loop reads CASGQGAGANVLTF. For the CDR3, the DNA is TGCGCCAGTGGACAGGGGGCCGGGGCCAACGTCCTGACTTTC.

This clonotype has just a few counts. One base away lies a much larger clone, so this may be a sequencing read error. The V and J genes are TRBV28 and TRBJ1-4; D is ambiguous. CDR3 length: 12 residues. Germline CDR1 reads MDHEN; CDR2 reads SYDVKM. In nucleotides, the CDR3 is TGTGCCGGCAGTCAGCGGGTTGAAAAACTGTTTTTT. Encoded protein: CAGSQRVEKLFF.

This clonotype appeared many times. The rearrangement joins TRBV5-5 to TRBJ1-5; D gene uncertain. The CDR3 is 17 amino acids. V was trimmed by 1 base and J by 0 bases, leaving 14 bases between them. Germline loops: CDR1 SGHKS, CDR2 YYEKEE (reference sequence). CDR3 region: CASSLMAPGGSNQPQHF. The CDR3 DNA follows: TGTGCCAGCAGCTTGATGGCACCTGGAGGTAGCAATCAGCCCCAGCATTTT.

The chain's CDR3 is CAGSPDRVSGELFF. For the CDR3, the DNA is TGTGCTGGCAGCCCCGATCGGGTCTCCGGGGAGCTGTTTTTT. This chain links TRBV7-9 with TRBJ2-2, with D unresolved. Germline values: CDR1 SEHNR, CDR2 FQNEAQ (reference sequence). CDR3 length: 14 residues.

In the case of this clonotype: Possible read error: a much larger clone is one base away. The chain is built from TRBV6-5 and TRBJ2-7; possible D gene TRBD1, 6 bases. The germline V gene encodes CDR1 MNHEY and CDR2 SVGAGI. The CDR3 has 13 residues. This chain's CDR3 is CASSRTVTYVQYF. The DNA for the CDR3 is TGTGCCAGCAGTCGGACAGTAACCTACGTGCAGTACTTC.

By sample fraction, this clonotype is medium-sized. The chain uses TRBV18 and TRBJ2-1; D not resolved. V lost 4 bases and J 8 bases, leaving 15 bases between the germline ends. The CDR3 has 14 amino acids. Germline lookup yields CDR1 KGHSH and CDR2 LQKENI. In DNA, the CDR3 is TGTGCCAGCTCACAAGTGGCCTCTAAGGATGAGCAGTTCTTC. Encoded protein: CASSQVASKDEQFF.

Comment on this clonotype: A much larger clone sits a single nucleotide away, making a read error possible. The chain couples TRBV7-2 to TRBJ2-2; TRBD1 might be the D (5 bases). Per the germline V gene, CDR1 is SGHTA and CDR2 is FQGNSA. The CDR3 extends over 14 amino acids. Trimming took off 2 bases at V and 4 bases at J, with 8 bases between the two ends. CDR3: CASSLYRRTGELFF. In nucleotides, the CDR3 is TGTGCCAGCAGCTTATACAGGCGCACCGGGGAGCTGTTTTTT.

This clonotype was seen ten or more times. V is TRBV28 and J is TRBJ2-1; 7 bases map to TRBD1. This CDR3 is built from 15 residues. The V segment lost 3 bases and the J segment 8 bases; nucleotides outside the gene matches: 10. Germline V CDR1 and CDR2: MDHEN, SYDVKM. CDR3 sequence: CASSLWGTEVYEQFF. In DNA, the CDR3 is TGTGCCAGCAGTTTGTGGGGGACAGAAGTATATGAGCAGTTCTTC.

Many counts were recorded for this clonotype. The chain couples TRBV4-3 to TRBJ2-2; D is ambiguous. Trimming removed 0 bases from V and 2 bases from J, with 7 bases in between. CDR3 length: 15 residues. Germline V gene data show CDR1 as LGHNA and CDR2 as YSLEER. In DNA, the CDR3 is TGCGCCAGCAGCCAAGATTTACCTAACACCGGGGAGCTGTTTTTT. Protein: CASSQDLPNTGELFF.

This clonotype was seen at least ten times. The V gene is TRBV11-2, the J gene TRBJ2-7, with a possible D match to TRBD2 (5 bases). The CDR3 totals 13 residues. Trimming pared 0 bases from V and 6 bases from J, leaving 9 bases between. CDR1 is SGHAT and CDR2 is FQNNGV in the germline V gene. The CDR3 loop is CASSLEVRAEQYF. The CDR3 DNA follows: TGTGCCAGCAGCTTAGAGGTGCGGGCCGAGCAGTACTTC.